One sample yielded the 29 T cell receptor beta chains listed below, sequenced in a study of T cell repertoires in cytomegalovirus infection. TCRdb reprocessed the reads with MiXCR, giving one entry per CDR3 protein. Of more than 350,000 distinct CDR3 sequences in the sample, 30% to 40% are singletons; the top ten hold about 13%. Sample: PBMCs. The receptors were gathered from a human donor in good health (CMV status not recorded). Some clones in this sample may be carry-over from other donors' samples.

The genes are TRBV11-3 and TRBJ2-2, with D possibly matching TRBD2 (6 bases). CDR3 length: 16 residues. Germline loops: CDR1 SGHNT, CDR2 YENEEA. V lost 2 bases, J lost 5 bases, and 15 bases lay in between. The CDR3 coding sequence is TGTGCCAGCAGCTTAAGTAGCGGAGGTGGGACCGGGGAGCTGTTTTTT. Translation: CASSLSSGGGTGELFF.

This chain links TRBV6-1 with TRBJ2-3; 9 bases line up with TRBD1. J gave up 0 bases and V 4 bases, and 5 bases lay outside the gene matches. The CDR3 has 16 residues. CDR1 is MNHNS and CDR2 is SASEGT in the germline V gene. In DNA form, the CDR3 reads TGTGCCAGCAGTGTTTGGACAGGGGCGAGCACAGATACGCAGTATTTT. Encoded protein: CASSVWTGASTDTQYF.

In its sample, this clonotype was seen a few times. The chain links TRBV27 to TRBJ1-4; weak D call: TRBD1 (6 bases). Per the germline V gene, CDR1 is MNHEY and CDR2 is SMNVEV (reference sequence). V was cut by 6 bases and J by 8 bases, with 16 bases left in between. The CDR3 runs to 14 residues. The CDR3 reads CASRPAGVREKLFF. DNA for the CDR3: TGTGCCAGCAGGCCGGCAGGGGTGAGGGAAAAACTGTTTTTT.

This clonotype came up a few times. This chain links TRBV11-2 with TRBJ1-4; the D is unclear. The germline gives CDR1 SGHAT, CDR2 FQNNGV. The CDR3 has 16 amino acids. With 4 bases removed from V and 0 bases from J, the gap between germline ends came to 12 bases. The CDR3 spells CASSSGWQATNEKLFF. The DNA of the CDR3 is TGTGCCAGCAGCTCTGGGTGGCAGGCAACTAATGAAAAACTGTTTTTT.

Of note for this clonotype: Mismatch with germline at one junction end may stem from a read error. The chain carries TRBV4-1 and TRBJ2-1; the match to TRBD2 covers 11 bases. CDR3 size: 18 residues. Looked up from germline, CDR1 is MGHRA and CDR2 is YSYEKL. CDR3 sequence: CASSQDYSGGAFSDEQFF. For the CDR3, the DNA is TGTGCCAGCAGCCAAGACTATAGCGGGGGGGCCTTCAGCGATGAGCAGTTCTTC.

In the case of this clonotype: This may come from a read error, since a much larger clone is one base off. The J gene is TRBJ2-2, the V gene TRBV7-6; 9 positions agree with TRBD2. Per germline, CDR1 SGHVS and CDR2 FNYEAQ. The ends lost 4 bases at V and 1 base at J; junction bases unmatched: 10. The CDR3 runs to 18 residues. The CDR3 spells CASSSRLAVVENTGELFF. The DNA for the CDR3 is TGTGCCAGCAGCTCCCGACTAGCGGTGGTCGAGAACACCGGGGAGCTGTTTTTT.

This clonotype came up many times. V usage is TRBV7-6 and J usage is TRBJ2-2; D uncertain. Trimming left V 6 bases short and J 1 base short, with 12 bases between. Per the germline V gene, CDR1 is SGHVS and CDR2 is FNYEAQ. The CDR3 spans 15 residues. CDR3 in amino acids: CASRLDARNTGELFF. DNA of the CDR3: TGTGCCAGCAGACTGGACGCCCGGAACACCGGGGAGCTGTTTTTT.

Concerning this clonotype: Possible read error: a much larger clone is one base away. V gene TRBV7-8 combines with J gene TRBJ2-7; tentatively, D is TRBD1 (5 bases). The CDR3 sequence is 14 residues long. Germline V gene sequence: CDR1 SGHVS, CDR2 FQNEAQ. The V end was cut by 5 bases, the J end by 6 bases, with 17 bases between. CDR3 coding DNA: TGTGCCAGCAGCCCACCAGGGATTCTAGGCGAGCAGTACTTC. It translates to CASSPPGILGEQYF. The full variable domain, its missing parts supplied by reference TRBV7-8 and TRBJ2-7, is GAGVSQSPRYKVAKRGQDVALRCDPISGHVSLFWYQQALGQGPEFLTYFQNEAQLDKSGLPSDRFFAERPEGSVSTLKIQRTQQEDSAVYLCASSPPGILGEQYFGPGTRLTVT.

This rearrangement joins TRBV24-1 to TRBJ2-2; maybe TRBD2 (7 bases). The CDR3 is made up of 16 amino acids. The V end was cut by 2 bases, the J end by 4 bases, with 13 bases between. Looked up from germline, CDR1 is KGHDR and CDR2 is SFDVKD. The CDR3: CATSDSWGGGTGELFF. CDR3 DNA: TGTGCCACCAGTGATTCTTGGGGAGGGGGCACCGGGGAGCTGTTTTTT.

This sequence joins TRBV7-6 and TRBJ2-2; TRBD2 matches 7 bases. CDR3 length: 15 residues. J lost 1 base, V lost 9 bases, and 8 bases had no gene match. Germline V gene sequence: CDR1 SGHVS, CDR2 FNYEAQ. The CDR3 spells CARSPLAGNTGELFF. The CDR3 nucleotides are TGTGCCAGAAGCCCCTTAGCGGGGAACACCGGGGAGCTGTTTTTT. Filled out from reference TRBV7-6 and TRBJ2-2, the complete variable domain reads GAGVSQSPRYKVTKRGQDVALRCDPISGHVSLYWYRQALGQGPEFLTYFNYEAQQDKSGLPNDRFSAERPEGSISTLTIQRTEQRDSAMYRCARSPLAGNTGELFFGEGSRLTVL.

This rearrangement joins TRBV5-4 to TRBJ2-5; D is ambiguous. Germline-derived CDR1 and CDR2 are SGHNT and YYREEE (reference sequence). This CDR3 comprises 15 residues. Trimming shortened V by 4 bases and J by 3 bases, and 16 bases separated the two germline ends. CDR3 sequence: CASSASWDVEETQYF. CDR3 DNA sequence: TGTGCCAGCAGCGCGTCATGGGATGTAGAAGAGACCCAGTACTTC.

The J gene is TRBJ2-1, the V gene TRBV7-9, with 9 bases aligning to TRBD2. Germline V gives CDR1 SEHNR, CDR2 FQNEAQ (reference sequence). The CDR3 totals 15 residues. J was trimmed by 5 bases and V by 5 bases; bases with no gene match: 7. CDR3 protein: CASSPQRGADNEQFF. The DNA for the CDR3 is TGTGCCAGCAGCCCCCAGCGGGGGGCCGACAATGAGCAGTTCTTC.

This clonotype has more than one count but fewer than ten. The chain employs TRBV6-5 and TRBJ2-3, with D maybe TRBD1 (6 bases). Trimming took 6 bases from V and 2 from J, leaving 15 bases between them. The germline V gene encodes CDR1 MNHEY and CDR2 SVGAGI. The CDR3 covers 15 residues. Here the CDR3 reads CASRPPRGITDTQYF. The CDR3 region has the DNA TGTGCCAGCAGGCCCCCGAGGGGGATCACAGATACGCAGTATTTT.

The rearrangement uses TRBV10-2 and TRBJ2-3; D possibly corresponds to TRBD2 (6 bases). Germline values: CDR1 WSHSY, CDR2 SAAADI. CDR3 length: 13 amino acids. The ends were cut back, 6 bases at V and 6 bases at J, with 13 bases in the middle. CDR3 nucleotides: TGCGCCAGCAGAAGAGACGGAGGGGATACGCAGTATTTT. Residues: CASRRDGGDTQYF.

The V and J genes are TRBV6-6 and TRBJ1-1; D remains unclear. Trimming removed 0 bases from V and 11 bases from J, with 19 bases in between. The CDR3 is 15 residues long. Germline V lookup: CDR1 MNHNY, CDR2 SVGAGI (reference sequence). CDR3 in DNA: TGTGCCAGCAGTTACTCGATTCCGGCAGGAGGAGAGGCTTTCTTT. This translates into CASSYSIPAGGEAFF.

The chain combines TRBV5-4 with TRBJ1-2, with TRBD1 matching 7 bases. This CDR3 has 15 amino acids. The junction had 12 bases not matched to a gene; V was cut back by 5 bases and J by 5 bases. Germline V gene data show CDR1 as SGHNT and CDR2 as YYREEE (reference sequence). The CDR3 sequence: CASSWDPGQRYGYTF. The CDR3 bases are TGTGCCAGCAGTTGGGATCCGGGACAGAGGTATGGCTACACCTTC.

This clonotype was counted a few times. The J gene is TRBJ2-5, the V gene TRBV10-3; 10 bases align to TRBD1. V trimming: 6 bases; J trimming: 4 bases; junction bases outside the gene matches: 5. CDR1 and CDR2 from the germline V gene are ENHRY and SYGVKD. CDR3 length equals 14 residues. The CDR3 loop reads CAISGQGVRETQYF. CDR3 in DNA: TGTGCCATCAGCGGACAGGGGGTTCGAGAGACCCAGTACTTC.

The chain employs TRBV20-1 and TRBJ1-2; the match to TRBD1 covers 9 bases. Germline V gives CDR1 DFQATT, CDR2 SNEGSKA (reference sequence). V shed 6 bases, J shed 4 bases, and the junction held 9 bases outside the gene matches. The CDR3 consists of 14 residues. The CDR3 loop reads CSALRTGDPYGYTF. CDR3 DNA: TGCAGTGCCCTCCGGACAGGGGATCCCTATGGCTACACCTTC.

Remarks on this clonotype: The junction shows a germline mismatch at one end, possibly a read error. The CDR3 here is CASSLLGLVLHF. CDR3 coding DNA: TGTGCCAGCAGTTTATTGGGACTAGTGCTCCACTTC. The gene calls are TRBV12-3 or TRBV12-4 and TRBJ2-4; TRBD2 aligns across 8 bases. The length of the CDR3 is 12 residues.

In DNA form, the CDR3 reads TGCAGCGTTGACGGGGGGGCCTACAATGAGCAGTTCTTC. Translation gives CSVDGGAYNEQFF. The chain combines TRBV29-1 with TRBJ2-1, with 8 bases that match TRBD2. With V trimmed by 3 bases and J by 2 bases, 0 bases remained unmatched. Germline V gene lookup returns CDR1 SQVTM and CDR2 ANQGSEA. The CDR3 length is 13 residues.

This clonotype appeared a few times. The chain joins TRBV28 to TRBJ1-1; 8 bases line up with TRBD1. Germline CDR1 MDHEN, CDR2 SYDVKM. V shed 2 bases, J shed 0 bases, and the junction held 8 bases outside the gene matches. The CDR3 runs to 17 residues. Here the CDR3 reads CASSLRGQGIMNTEAFF. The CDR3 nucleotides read TGTGCCAGCAGTTTAAGAGGACAGGGAATTATGAACACTGAAGCTTTCTTT. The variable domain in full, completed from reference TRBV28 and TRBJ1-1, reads DVKVTQSSRYLVKRTGEKVFLECVQDMDHENMFWYRQDPGLGLRLIYFSYDVKMKEKGDIPEGYSVSREKKERFSLILESASTNQTSMYLCASSLRGQGIMNTEAFFGQGTRLTVV.

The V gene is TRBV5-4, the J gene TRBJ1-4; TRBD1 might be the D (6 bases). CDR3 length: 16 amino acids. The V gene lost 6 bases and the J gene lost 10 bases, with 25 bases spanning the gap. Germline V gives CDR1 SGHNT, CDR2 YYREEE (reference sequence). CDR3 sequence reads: CASMDRGEGSIGKLFF. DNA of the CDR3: TGTGCCAGCATGGATAGGGGGGAGGGGTCCATTGGAAAACTGTTTTTT.

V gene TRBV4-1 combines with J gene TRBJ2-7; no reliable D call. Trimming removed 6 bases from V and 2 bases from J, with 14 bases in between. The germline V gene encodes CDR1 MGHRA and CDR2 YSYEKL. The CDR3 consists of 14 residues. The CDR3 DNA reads TGCGCCAGCAGACAATTGGTCTCTACCTACGAGCAGTACTTC. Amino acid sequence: CASRQLVSTYEQYF.

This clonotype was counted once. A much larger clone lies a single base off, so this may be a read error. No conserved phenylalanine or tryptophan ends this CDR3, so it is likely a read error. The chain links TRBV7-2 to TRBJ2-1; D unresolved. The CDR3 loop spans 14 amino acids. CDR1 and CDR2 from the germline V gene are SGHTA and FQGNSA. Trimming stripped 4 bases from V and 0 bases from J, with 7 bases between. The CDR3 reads CASSSAGSYNEQFL. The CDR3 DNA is TGTGCCAGCAGCTCCGCAGGCTCCTACAATGAGCAGTTCTTA.

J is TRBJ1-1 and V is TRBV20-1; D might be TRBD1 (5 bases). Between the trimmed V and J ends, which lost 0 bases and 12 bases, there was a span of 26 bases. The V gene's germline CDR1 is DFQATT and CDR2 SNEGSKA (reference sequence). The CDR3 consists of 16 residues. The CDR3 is CSARDWGNEMNTEPFF. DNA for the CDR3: TGCAGTGCTAGAGATTGGGGGAACGAGATGAACACCGAACCTTTCTTT.

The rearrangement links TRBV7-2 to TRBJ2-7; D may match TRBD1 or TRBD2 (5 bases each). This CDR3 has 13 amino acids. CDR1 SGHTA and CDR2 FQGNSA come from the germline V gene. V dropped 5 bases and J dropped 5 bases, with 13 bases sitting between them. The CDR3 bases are TGTGCCAGCAGCCCGGGGCCGGTTCACGAGCAGTACTTC. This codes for CASSPGPVHEQYF.

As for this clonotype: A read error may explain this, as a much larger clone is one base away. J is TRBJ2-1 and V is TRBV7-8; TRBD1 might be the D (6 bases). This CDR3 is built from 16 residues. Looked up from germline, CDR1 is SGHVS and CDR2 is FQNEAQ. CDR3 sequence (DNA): TGTGCCAGGAGCTCCGGACAGTTATTCTCCTACAATGAGCAGTTCTTC. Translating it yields CARSSGQLFSYNEQFF.

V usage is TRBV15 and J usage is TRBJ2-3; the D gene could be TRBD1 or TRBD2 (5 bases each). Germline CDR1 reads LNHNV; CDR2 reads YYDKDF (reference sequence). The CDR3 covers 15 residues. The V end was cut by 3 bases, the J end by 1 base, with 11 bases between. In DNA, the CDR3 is TGTGCCACCAGCAGGGGACGGGGACGCACAGATACGCAGTATTTT. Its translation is CATSRGRGRTDTQYF.

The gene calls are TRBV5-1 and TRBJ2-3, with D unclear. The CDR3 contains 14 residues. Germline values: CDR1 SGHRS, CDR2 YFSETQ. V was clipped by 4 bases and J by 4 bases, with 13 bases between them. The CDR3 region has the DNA TGCGCCAGCAGCCCCCGACCGGGCGCAGATACGCAGTATTTT. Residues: CASSPRPGADTQYF.